This T cell receptor (beta chain) was sequenced in a study of a mutant IDH1 vaccine in newly diagnosed glioma. To note about this clone: Antigen unknown.

Clones were sequenced by immunoSEQ multiplex PCR, and TCRdb holds only the in-frame ones, with some missing. The repertoire holds 15,000 or so clones, with almost 80% as singletons. Study outcomes and limitations: Changes in top peripheral clonotypes did not appear linked to pseudoprogression.

The CDR3 length is 16 residues. V lost 0 bases to trimming and J lost 1 base, with 10 bases between them. From germline, CDR1 is LGHNA and CDR2 YNFKEQ. Time point reported: baseline, week 1 (first vaccination visit). Treatment: pre-vaccination baseline after standard-of-care therapy. The sample consisted of PBMCs, taken from a glioma patient treated with radiotherapy, temozolomide or both. The rearrangement links TRBV4-2 to TRBJ2-1; no clear D. The sequence derives from a middle-aged man with glioma. The CDR3 nucleotides are TGTGCCAGCAGCCAAGATCCCAGCTTTTCCTACAATGAGCAGTTCTTC. This translates into CASSQDPSFSYNEQFF.